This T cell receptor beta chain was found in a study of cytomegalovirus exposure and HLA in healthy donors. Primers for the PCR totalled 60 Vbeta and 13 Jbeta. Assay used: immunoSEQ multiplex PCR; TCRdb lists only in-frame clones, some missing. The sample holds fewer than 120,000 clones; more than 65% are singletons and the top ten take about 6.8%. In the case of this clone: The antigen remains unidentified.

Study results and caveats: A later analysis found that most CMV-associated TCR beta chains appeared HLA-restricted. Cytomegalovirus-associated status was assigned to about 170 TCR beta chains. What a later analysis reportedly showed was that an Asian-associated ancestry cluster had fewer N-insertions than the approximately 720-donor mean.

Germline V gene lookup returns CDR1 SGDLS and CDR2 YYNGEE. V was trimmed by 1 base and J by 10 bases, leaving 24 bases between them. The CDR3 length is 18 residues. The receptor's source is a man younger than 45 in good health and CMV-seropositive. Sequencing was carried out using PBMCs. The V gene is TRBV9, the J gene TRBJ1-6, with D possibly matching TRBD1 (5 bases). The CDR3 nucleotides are TGTGCCAGCAGCGTAACTCCCGCCGGGAGATCGGGGACCTCACCCCTCCACTTT. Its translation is CASSVTPAGRSGTSPLHF. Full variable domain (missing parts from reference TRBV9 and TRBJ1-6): DSGVTQTPKHLITATGQRVTLRCSPRSGDLSVYWYQQSLDQGLQFLIQYYNGEERAKGNILERFSAQQFPDLHSELNLSSLELGDSALYFCASSVTPAGRSGTSPLHFGNGTRLTVT.